Included here is one T cell receptor beta chain sequence, with context. This clonotype was detected many times. Its antigen remains unidentified. Base qualities are missing; no much larger clone stands one base away. Donors were 35 to 40 systemically healthy Caucasian individuals from Russia aged 6 to 90 years. About 10 milliliters of peripheral blood were collected from each donor into EDTA-treated Vacutainer tubes. Ficoll-Paque density-gradient centrifugation was used to isolate PBMCs, with at least 7 million obtained per sample. Total RNA was extracted from PBMCs with Trizol reagent, with at least 6 micrograms obtained per sample. For every donor, flow cytometry on a PBMC aliquot measured the percentage of naive CD45RAhigh/CD27high T cells. This record comes from a study of blood T cells in healthy people across ages (dated by TCRdb to about 2015). Some background on the complete study: In model experiments, roughly one uniquely barcoded TCR beta cDNA molecule per two T cells was captured by template switching. To track age-related changes in TCR beta repertoire diversity, the study relied on deep sequencing normalized with unique cDNA molecular identifiers. Donors were grouped into four age groups: young (average about 15 years), middle-aged (39), aged (approximately 67) and long-lived (82). To avoid experimental bias, donors of different ages were randomly spread across the sequencing lanes. The study analyzed two additional independent replicas of 1 million unique cDNA reads from the same blood draw for two donors, one aged 18 to 29 and one aged 80 or older. Study-level results and caveats: Estimates of total diversity based on one million sequenced T cells were regarded as lower bounds and as underestimates. As age increased, observed TCR beta diversity per million T cells dropped in a roughly linear way, and a significant reduction was already evident by age roughly 40. Observed TCR beta diversity correlated strongly with the percentage of naive T cells measured by flow cytometry. Compared with the aged group, the long-lived group had more naive CD4+ T cells, fewer expanded clones and increased TCR diversity, a pattern suggesting age selection. Since profiling was done on bulk unsorted PBMCs, naive and antigen-experienced compartments could not be conclusively compared. The CMV infection status of donors was not known, potentially confounding age-related changes in expanded clonotypes.

Libraries were built with 5' RACE. Sequencing used an Illumina HiSeq 2500. A second roughly 6 to 11 cycle PCR used a sample-barcoded 5' primer and a J-beta primer mix. A template-switch 5' adaptor carrying 12 random nucleotides introduced a unique molecular identifier onto each TCR beta cDNA molecule. Each sample yielded at least 3 million CDR3-containing paired-end reads. All of the RNA was converted into first-strand cDNA using the Mint cDNA synthesis kit, with a TRBC-specific oligonucleotide serving as the primer. Following uracil-DNA glycosylase treatment, a first 18-cycle PCR with universal primers M1SS and BC2_uni_R was performed on all cDNA. As for the original processing: Each sample was normalized by randomly selecting 1 million high-quality reads, each carrying a distinct molecular identifier. Reads sharing molecular identifiers were discarded rather than binned into consensus sequences. CDR3 identification, clonotype clustering and error correction used MiTCR with a Q25 quality threshold and the strictest error-elimination algorithm. A nonparametric unseen species model with Euler transformation was used to estimate lower-bound total TCR beta diversity. The public reads were reprocessed in TCRdb via fastp at Q25 and MiXCR, keeping in-frame beta chains. Rows matching on CDR3 protein sequence are summarized as one entry with the most common DNA and genes. The V and J calls and clone size are TCRdb's, not the authors'. The sample includes about 1.6 million distinct CDR3 sequences, with around 35% observed a single time. The top ten hold roughly 10% of the sample.

The sequence was collected from a woman under 40 in good health. The sample consisted of blood.

This receptor has the CDR3 CASISALVYEQYF. The nucleotides are TGTGCCAGCATCTCCGCCTTGGTTTACGAGCAGTACTTC. Recombination linked TRBV6-1 to TRBJ2-7, with no reliable assignment of the D segment. Measured from the cysteine to the phenylalanine, the CDR3 is 13 residues long. The sequence is cut down to CDR3 DNA, 39 bases in frame from base 1. Sequences MNHNS (CDR1) and SASEGT (CDR2) are obtained from the germline V gene. V loses 7 bases, J loses 4 bases, and the germline ends lie 14 bases apart.